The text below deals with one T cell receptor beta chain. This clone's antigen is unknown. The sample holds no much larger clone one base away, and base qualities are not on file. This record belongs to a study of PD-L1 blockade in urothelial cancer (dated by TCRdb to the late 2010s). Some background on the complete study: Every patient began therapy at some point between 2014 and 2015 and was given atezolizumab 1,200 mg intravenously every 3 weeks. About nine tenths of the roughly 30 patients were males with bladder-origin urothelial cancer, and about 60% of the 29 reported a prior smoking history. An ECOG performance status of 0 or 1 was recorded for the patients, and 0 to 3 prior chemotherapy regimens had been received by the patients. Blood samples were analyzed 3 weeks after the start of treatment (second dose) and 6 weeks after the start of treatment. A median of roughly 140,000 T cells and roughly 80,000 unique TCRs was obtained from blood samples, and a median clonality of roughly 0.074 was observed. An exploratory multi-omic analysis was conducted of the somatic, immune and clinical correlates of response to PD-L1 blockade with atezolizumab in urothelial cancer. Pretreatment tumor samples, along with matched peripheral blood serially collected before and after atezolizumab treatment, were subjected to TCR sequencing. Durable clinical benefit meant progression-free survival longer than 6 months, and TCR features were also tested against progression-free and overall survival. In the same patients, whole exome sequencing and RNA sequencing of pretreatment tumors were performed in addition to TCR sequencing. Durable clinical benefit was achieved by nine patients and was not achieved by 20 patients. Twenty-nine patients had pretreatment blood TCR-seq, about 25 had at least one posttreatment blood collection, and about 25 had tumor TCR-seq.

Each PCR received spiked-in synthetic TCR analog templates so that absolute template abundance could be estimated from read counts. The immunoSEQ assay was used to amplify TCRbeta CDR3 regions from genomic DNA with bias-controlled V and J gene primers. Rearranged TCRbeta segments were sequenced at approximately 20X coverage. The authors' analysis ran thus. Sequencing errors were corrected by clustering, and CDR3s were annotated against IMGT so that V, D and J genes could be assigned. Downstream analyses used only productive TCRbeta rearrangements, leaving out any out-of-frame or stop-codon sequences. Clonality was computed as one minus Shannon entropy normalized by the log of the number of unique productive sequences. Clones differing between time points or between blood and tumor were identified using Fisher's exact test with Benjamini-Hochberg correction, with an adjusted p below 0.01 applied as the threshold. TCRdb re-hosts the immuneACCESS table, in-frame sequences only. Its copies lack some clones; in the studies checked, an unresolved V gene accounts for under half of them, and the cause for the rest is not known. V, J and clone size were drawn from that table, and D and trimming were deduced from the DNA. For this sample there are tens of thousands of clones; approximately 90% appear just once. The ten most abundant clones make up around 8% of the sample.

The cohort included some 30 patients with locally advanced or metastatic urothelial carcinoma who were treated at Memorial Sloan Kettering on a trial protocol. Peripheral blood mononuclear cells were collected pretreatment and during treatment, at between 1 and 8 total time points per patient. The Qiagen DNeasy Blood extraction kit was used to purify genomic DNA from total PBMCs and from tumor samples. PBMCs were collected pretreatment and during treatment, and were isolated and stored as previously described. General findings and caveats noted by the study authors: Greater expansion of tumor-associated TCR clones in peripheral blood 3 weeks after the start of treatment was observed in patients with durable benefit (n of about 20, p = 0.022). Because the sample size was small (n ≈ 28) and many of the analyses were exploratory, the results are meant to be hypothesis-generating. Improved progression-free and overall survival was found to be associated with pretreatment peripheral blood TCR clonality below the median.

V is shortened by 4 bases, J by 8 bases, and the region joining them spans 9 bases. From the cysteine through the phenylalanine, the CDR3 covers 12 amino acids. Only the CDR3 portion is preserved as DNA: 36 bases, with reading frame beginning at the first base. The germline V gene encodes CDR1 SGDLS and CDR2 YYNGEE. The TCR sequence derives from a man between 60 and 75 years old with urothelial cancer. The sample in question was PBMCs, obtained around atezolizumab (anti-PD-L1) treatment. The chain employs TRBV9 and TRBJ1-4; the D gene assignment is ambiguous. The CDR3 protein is CASSPEAEKLFF. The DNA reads TGTGCCAGCAGCCCAGAGGCCGAAAAACTGTTTTTT.